The clone carrying this TCR beta chain is a singleton in its sample. Its specificity is not known. The same CDR3 arises from other DNA sequences in this sample as well. These data are taken from a study of cytomegalovirus exposure and HLA in healthy donors. Study-wide results and caveats: Earlier analysis looked at TCR beta V segments, and most were productive about 90% or about 30% of the time.

Per the germline V gene, CDR1 is SNHLY and CDR2 is FYNNEI. Trimming left V 4 bases short and J 5 bases short, with 5 bases between. This CDR3 comprises 11 residues. With 60 Vbeta and 13 Jbeta primers, the PCR was carried out. This table comes from immunoSEQ multiplex PCR, and its TCRdb copy is limited to in-frame clones, with some not included. The profile covers under 85,000 clones, with 79% appearing a single time and less than 25% taken by the ten largest. The chain is built from TRBV2 and TRBJ1-1; D not resolved. The sample taken for sequencing was PBMCs. The source is a woman aged 40 to 50 in good health and CMV-seropositive. DNA for the CDR3: TGTGCCAGCAGTGTTTTAACTGAAGCTTTCTTT. This gives the protein CASSVLTEAFF.